The rows below give T cell receptor beta chains drawn from one sample of a study of T-cell reconstitution after alpha-beta-depleted transplantation in children. Via MiXCR, TCRdb re-called the PCR reads, giving one row per CDR3 protein. The repertoire holds some 490,000 distinct CDR3 sequences, with approximately 13% as singletons. Specimen: PBMCs from the stem cell graft donor, collected from the stem cell graft. These receptors were taken from a human donor who donated a stem cell graft to a child with combined immunodeficiency. Both conserved end residues are part of each CDR3. The D gene is left open where the match is weak. Clone size is shown for a subset of rows, as once, few, many or a class of expanded clone.

J	V	size	D	CDR3	DNA
TRBJ2-1	TRBV6-1	many	TRBD2	CASSEEAGGSYNEQFF	TGTGCCAGCAGTGAGGAGGCGGGGGGCTCCTACAATGAGCAGTTCTTC
TRBJ2-7	TRBV12-3/TRBV12-4	few	NA	CASSLPLQPYEQYF	TGTGCCAGCAGTTTACCCCTGCAACCCTACGAGCAGTACTTC
TRBJ2-5	TRBV30	NA	NA	CAWRQARETQYF	TGTGCCTGGAGACAGGCACGGGAGACCCAGTACTTC
TRBJ2-3	TRBV20-1	NA	NA	CSASQGGGGFTDTQYF	TGCAGTGCTAGTCAAGGGGGCGGGGGGTTCACAGATACGCAGTATTTT
TRBJ1-3	TRBV7-8	few	TRBD1	CASSIGTVSGNTIYF	TGTGCCAGCAGCATCGGGACAGTCTCTGGAAACACCATATATTTT
TRBJ2-7	TRBV29-1	NA	NA	CSAEDSSYEQYF	TGCAGCGCAGAGGACAGCTCCTACGAGCAGTACTTC
TRBJ2-7	TRBV11-2	NA	TRBD1	CASSSQGAPYEQYF	TGTGCCAGCAGCTCACAGGGGGCCCCCTACGAGCAGTACTTC
TRBJ2-7	TRBV12-3/TRBV12-4	few	NA	CASSWGHAGRGYEQYF	TGTGCCAGCAGTTGGGGGCACGCCGGGCGTGGATACGAGCAGTACTTC
TRBJ2-3	TRBV4-3	NA	NA	CASSQGANTDTQYF	TGCGCCAGCAGCCAAGGAGCAAACACAGATACGCAGTATTTT
TRBJ1-6	TRBV3-1	NA	NA	CASSQEGGRGPLHF	TGTGCCAGCAGCCAAGAAGGGGGAAGGGGACCCCTCCACTTT
TRBJ1-1	TRBV11-2	NA	NA	CASSLWDKGGEAFF	TGTGCCAGCAGCTTATGGGACAAGGGGGGTGAAGCTTTCTTT
TRBJ2-1	TRBV25-1	NA	TRBD2	CASSGLPGLAGTYNEQFF	TGTGCCAGCAGTGGCCTACCTGGACTAGCGGGGACCTACAATGAGCAGTTCTTC
TRBJ2-3	TRBV7-2	few	TRBD2	CASSSPRGGRAADTQYF	TGTGCCAGCAGCTCCCCACGTGGCGGGAGGGCCGCAGATACGCAGTATTTT
TRBJ1-1	TRBV5-1	few	NA	CASSWDMNTEAFF	TGCGCCAGCAGCTGGGACATGAACACTGAAGCTTTCTTT
TRBJ1-5	TRBV12-3/TRBV12-4	many	NA	CASSLGQPQHF	TGTGCCAGCAGTTTAGGTCAGCCCCAGCATTTT
TRBJ2-2	TRBV4-3	many	NA	CASSQVGAAHGELFF	TGCGCCAGCAGCCAAGTTGGGGCAGCTCACGGGGAGCTGTTTTTT
TRBJ2-1	TRBV12-3/TRBV12-4	few	NA	CASSFSFSNEQFF	TGTGCCAGCAGTTTCTCCTTTTCCAATGAGCAGTTCTTC
TRBJ1-1	TRBV5-1	many	NA	CASSLGLANTEAFF	TGCGCCAGCAGCTTGGGACTGGCGAACACTGAAGCTTTCTTT
TRBJ2-3	TRBV11-2	few	TRBD2	CASSLDGTSPDTQYF	TGTGCCAGCAGCTTAGACGGGACTAGCCCAGATACGCAGTATTTT
TRBJ1-5	TRBV7-8	few	TRBD1	CASSETGVQPQHF	TGTGCCAGCAGCGAAACAGGGGTTCAGCCCCAGCATTTT
TRBJ2-1	TRBV4-3	few	NA	CASRRAGVYNEQFF	TGCGCCAGCAGAAGGGCAGGGGTATACAATGAGCAGTTCTTC
TRBJ2-1	TRBV4-2	few	NA	CASSHRDLDNEQFF	TGTGCCAGCAGCCACAGGGACCTTGACAATGAGCAGTTCTTC